In this sample, the clone carrying this T cell receptor beta chain turned up a few times. What it recognizes is unknown. The V and J ends lost 1 base and 0 bases respectively, with 9 bases between them. Germline-derived CDR1 and CDR2 are SGHAT and FQNNGV. The CDR3 runs to 15 residues. This entry is derived from a study of T-cell memory formation after mild COVID-19. Looking at the study overall: The study found TCR clusters largely donor specific. Broader study findings: CD4+ contracting clones were mainly CM and EM; CD8+ ones, EMRA.

cDNA libraries for TCR alpha and TCR beta, carrying sample barcodes and UMIs, came from 5'RACE with constant-segment primers. MiXCR, applied by TCRdb to the 5' RACE reads, yields one record per CDR3 protein. The sample includes over 300,000 distinct CDR3 sequences, 20% seen only once; the top ten take around a fifth. This sequence was found in a man between 18 and 35 years old who had mild COVID-19 (a few samples of this study predate the infection). Cell type and time point are not known. Source material: PBMCs or a T cell subset sorted from them (not recorded which). This chain connects TRBV11-2 to TRBJ2-5; perhaps TRBD1 as D (6 bases). This CDR3 reads CASSLARTDQETQYF. CDR3 DNA sequence: TGTGCCAGCAGCTTAGCAAGGACAGACCAAGAGACCCAGTACTTC.